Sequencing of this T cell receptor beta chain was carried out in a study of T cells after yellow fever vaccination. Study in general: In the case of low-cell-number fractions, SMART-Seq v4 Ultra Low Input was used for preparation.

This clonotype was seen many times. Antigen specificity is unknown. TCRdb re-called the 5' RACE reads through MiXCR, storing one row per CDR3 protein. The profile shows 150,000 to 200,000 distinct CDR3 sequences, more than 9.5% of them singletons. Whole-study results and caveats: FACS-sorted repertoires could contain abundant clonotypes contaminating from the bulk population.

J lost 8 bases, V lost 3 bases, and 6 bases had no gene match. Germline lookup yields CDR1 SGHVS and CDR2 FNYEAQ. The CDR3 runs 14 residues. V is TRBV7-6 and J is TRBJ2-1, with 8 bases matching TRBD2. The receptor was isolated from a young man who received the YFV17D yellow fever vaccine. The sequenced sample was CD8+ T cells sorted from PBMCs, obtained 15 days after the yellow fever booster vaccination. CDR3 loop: CASSLAGTRDEQFF. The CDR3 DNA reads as TGTGCCAGCAGCTTGGCCGGGACTAGGGATGAGCAGTTCTTC. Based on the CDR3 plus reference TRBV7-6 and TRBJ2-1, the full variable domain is GAGVSQSPRYKVTKRGQDVALRCDPISGHVSLYWYRQALGQGPEFLTYFNYEAQQDKSGLPNDRFSAERPEGSISTLTIQRTEQRDSAMYRCASSLAGTRDEQFFGPGTRLTVL.